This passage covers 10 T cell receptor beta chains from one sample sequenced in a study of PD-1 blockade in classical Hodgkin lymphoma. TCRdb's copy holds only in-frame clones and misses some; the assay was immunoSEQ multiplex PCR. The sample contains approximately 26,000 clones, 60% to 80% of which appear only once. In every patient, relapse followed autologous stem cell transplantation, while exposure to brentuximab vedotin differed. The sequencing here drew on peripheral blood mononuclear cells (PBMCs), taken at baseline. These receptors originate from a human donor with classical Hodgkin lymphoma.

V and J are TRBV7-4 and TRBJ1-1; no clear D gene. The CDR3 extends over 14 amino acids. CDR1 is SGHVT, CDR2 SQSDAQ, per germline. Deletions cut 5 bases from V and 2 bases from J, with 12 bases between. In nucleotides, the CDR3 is TGTGCCAGCAGCCAACGGTGGGGTAACACTGAAGCTTTCTTT. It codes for CASSQRWGNTEAFF.

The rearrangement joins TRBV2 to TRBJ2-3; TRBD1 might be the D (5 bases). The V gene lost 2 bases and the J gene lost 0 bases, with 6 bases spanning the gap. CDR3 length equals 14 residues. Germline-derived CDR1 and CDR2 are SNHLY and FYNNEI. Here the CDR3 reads CASSEYRSTDTQYF. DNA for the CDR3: TGTGCCAGCAGTGAATACAGGAGCACAGATACGCAGTATTTT.

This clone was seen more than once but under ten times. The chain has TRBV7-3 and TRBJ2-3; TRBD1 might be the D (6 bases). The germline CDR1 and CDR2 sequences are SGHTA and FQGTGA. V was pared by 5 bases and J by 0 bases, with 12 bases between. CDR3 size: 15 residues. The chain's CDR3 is CASSPGQYSTDTQYF. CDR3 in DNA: TGTGCCAGCAGCCCCGGACAGTATAGCACAGATACGCAGTATTTT.

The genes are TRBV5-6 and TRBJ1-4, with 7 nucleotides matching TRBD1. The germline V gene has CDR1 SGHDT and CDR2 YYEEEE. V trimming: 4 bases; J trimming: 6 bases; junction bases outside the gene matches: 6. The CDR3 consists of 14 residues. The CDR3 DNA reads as TGTGCCAGCAGCCCAGGGGGTTCCTATGAAAAACTGTTTTTT. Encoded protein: CASSPGGSYEKLFF.

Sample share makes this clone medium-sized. Here the CDR3 DNA reads TGTGCCAGCAGCGTAGATGCCCCGACAGGGGGTAAGGGCGAGCAGTACTTC. This sequence encodes CASSVDAPTGGKGEQYF. V and J are TRBV9 and TRBJ2-7; 9 bases agree with TRBD1. The ends lost 0 bases at V and 6 bases at J; junction bases unmatched: 13. CDR1 is SGDLS, CDR2 YYNGEE, per germline. There are 17 residues in the CDR3. The whole variable domain, filled in from reference TRBV9 and TRBJ2-7, reads DSGVTQTPKHLITATGQRVTLRCSPRSGDLSVYWYQQSLDQGLQFLIQYYNGEERAKGNILERFSAQQFPDLHSELNLSSLELGDSALYFCASSVDAPTGGKGEQYFGPGTRLTVT.

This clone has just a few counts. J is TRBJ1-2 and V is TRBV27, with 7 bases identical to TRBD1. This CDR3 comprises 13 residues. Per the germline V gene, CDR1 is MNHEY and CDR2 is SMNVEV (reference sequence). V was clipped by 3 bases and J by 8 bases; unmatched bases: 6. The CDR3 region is CASSFRGVEGYTF. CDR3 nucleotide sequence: TGTGCCAGCAGTTTCAGGGGGGTGGAGGGCTACACCTTC.

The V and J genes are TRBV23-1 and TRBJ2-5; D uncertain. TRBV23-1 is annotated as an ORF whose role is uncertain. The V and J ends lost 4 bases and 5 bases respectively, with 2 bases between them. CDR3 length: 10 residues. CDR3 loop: CASSRETQYF. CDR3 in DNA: TGCGCCAGCAGTCGCGAGACCCAGTACTTC.

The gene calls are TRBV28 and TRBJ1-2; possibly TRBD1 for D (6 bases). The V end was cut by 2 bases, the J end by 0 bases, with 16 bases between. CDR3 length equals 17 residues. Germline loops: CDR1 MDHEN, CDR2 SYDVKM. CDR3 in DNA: TGTGCCAGCAGTTTAGCCAGGGGCGTAGGGCCTAACTATGGCTACACCTTC. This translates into CASSLARGVGPNYGYTF.

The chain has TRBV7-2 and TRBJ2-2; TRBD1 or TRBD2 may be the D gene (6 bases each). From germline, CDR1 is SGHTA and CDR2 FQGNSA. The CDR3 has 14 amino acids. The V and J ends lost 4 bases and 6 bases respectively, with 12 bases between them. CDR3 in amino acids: CASSSTGAAGELFF. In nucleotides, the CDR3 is TGTGCCAGCAGCTCCACGGGGGCGGCCGGGGAGCTGTTTTTT.

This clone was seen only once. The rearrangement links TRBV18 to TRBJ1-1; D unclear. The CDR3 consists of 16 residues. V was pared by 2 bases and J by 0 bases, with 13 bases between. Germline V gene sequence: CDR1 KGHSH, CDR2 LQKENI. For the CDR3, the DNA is TGTGCCAGCTCACCAGGGAATTTTAGGGTGAACACTGAAGCTTTCTTT. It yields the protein CASSPGNFRVNTEAFF.